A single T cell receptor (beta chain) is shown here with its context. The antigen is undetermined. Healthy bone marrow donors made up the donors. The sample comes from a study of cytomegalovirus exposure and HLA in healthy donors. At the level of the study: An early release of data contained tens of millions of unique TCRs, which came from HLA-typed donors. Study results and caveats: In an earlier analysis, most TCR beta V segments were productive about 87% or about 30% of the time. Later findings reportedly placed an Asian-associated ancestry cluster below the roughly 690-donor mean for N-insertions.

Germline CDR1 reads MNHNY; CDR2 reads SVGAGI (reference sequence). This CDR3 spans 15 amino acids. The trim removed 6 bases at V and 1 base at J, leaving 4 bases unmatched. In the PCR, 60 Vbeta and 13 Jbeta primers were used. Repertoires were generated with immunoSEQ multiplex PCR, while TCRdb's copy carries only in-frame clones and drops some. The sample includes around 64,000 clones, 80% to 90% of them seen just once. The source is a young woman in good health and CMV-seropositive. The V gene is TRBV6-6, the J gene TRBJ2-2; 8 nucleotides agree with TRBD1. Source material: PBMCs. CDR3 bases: TGTGCCAGCAGAGCCGGGACAGGGAACACCGGGGAGCTGTTTTTT. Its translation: CASRAGTGNTGELFF.